These 4 T cell receptor beta chains were sequenced from one sample in a study of blood T cell repertoires in COVID-19. Clones were sequenced by immunoSEQ multiplex PCR, and TCRdb holds only the in-frame ones, with some missing. The sample records around 250,000 clones, around 90% being singletons. The specimen sequenced was peripheral blood. The receptors stem from a human donor in a cohort sampled during active COVID-19.

The chain has TRBV30 and TRBJ2-1; unclear D gene. Germline lookup yields CDR1 GTSNPN and CDR2 SVGIG (reference sequence). The ends were cut back, 0 bases at V and 9 bases at J, with 6 bases in the middle. This CDR3 comprises 11 residues. DNA for the CDR3: TGTGCCTGGAGTGTGGGCACTGAGCAGTTCTTC. It codes for CAWSVGTEQFF.

This sequence joins TRBV18 and TRBJ2-1, with 10 bases aligning to TRBD2. Germline values: CDR1 KGHSH, CDR2 LQKENI. With 2 bases clipped from V and 9 bases from J, the junction kept 10 bases outside the gene matches. The CDR3 totals 16 residues. Here the CDR3 DNA reads TGTGCCAGCTCACCAACCCCCCAGCGGGGGGGCAGTGAGCAGTTCTTC. It yields the protein CASSPTPQRGGSEQFF.

This clone was observed once. V is TRBV18 and J is TRBJ2-3; D is perhaps TRBD1 (5 bases). This CDR3 has 18 residues. Germline loops: CDR1 KGHSH, CDR2 LQKENI. Trimming cost V 3 bases and J 0 bases, with 19 bases left between them. CDR3 region: CASSPGRGQPGSTDTQYF. The DNA for the CDR3 is TGTGCCAGCTCACCGGGGCGAGGTCAGCCAGGTAGCACAGATACGCAGTATTTT. The full variable domain, its missing parts supplied by reference TRBV18 and TRBJ2-3, is NAGVMQNPRHLVRRRGQEARLRCSPMKGHSHVYWYRQLPEEGLKFMVYLQKENIIDESGMPKERFSAEFPKEGPSILRIQQVVRGDSAAYFCASSPGRGQPGSTDTQYFGPGTRLTVL.

The chain uses TRBV2 and TRBJ2-7; 9 nucleotides match TRBD1. V was clipped by 10 bases and J by 6 bases; unmatched bases: 10. The CDR3 totals 13 residues. Per germline, CDR1 SNHLY and CDR2 FYNNEI. CDR3 nucleotides: TGTGCCACCCCGGGACAGGGTCAGGGCGAGCAGTACTTC. As protein: CATPGQGQGEQYF.